The entry that follows covers one T cell receptor beta chain sequence. Original data processing: Estimation of nucleated cell counts was performed using reference gene primer amplification. Assay: immunoSEQ multiplex PCR; the TCRdb copy retains only in-frame clones and omits some. Clonal size and the V and J genes are those of that table, whereas D and trimming came from the DNA. The repertoire holds about 140,000 clones, with about four fifths as singletons. The V and J ends lost 4 bases and 7 bases respectively, with 22 bases between them. Germline values: CDR1 SQVTM, CDR2 ANQGSEA. The CDR3 has 16 residues. This entry is derived from a study of blood T cell repertoires in COVID-19. As for the study in general: The origin of the acute and convalescent COVID-19 samples was the United States, Italy and Spain. T cells, B-cell-depleted T cells, or PBMCs supplied cDNA or gDNA.

The source of this sequence is a human donor in a cohort sampled during active COVID-19. The material sequenced was peripheral blood. The chain joins TRBV29-1 to TRBJ1-4, with D possibly being TRBD1 (5 bases). The CDR3 coding sequence is TGCAGCGTTGGAGACAGACCGGGGGAGGGAGGTGAAAAACTGTTTTTT. This codes for CSVGDRPGEGGEKLFF.